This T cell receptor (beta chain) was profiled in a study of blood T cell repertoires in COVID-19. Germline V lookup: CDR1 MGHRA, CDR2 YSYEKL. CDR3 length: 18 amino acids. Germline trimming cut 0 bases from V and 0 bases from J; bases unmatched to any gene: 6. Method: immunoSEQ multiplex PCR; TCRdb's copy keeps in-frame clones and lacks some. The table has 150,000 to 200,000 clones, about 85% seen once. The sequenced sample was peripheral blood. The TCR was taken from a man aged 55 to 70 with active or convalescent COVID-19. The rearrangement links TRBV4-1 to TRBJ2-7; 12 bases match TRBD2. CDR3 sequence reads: CASSQDNLAGGSSYEQYF. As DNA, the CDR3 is TGCGCCAGCAGCCAAGACAATCTAGCGGGGGGGAGCTCCTACGAGCAGTACTTC.